Detailed here is one T cell receptor (beta chain). As yet, its antigen is unknown. These data are taken from a study of T-cell memory formation after mild COVID-19. Overall study findings and caveats: CD4/CD8 balance characterized clones contracting day 15 to 85, and CD4+ skew characterized later expanders. The main location of contracting CD4+ clones was CM and EM, and that of contracting CD8+ clones was EMRA. In pre-infection memory, a portion of responding clones appeared, which suggested that cross-reactive memory joined.

TCRdb recomputed calls from the 5' RACE reads with MiXCR, one row per CDR3 protein. Among approximately 210,000 distinct CDR3 sequences listed, about 11% were seen once. The receptor was derived from a man between 18 and 35 years old who had mild COVID-19 (a few samples of this study predate the infection). Cell type and time point are not known. Sequences were obtained from PBMCs or a T cell subset sorted from them (not recorded which).

Here the CDR3 DNA reads TGCGCCAGCAGAGAACAAGAGACCCAGTACTTC. It encodes CASREQETQYF. The chain combines TRBV5-1 with TRBJ2-5; no reliable D call. Germline V lookup: CDR1 SGHRS, CDR2 YFSETQ. V was shortened by 5 bases and J by 2 bases, with 4 bases between the two germline ends. The CDR3 runs to 11 residues.